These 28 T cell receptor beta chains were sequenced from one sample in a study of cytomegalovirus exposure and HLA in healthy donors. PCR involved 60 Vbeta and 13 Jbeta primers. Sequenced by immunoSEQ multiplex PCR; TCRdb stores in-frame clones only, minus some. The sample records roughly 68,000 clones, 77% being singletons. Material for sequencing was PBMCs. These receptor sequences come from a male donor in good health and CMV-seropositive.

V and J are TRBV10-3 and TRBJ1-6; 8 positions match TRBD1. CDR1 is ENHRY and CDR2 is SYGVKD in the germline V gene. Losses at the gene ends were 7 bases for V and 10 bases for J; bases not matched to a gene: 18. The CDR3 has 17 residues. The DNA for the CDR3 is TGTGCCATCATCCTCCCGACTCGACAGGGGTGTCGGTCACCCCTCCACTTT. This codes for CAIILPTRQGCRSPLHF.

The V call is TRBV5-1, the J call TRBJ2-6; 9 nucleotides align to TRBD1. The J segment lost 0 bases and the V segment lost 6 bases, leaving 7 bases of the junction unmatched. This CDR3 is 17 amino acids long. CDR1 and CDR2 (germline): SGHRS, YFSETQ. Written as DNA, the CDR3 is TGCGCCAGCACGGTACAGGGGGCCATCTCTGGGGCCAACGTCCTGACTTTC. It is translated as CASTVQGAISGANVLTF.

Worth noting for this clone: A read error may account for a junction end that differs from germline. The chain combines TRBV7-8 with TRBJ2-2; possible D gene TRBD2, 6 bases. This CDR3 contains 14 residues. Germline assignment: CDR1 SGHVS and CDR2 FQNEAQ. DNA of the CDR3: TGTGCCAGCAGCATAGCGTGGGGGGCCGGGGAGCTGTTTTTT. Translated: CASSIAWGAGELFF.

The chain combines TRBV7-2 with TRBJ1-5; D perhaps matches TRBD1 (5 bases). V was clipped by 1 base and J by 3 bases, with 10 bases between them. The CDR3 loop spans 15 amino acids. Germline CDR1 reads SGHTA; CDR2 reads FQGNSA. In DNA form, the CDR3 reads TGTGCCAGCAGCTTAGAGGCAGGGTACAATCAGCCCCAGCATTTT. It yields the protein CASSLEAGYNQPQHF.

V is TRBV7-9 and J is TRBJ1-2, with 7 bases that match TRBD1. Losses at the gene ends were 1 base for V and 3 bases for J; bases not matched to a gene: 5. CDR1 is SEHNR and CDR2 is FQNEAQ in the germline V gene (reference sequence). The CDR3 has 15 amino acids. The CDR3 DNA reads TGTGCCAGCAGCTTAGAGGGGGCAGGGTACTATGGCTACACCTTC. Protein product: CASSLEGAGYYGYTF. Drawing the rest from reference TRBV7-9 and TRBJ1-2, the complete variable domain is DTGVSQNPRHKITKRGQNVTFRCDPISEHNRLYWYRQTLGQGPEFLTYFQNEAQLEKSRLLSDRFSAERPKGSFSTLEIQRTEQGDSAMYLCASSLEGAGYYGYTFGSGTRLTVV.

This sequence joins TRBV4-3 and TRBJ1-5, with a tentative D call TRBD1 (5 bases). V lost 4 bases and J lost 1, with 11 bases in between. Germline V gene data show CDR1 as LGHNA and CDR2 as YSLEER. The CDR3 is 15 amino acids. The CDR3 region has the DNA TGCGCCAGCAGCCTAGACGACAGAAGCAATCAGCCCCAGCATTTT. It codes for CASSLDDRSNQPQHF.

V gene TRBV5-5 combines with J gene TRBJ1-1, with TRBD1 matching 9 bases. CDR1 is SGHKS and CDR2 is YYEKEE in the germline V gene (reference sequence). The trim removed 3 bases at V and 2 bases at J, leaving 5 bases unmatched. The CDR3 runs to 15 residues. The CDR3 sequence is CASSWGTGINTEAFF. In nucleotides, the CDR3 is TGTGCCAGCAGCTGGGGGACAGGGATTAACACTGAAGCTTTCTTT.

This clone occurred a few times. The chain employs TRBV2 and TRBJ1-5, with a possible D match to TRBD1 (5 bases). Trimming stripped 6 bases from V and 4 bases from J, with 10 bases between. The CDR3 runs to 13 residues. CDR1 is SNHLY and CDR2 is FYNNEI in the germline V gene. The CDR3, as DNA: TGTGCCAGCAGGGACATAGGTAATCAGCCCCAGCATTTT. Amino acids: CASRDIGNQPQHF.

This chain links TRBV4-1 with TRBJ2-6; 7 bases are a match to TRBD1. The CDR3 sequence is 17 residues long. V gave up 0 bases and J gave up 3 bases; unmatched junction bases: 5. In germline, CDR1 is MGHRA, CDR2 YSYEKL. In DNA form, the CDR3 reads TGCGCCAGCAGCCAAGAGACAGGGATAATTGGGGCCAACGTCCTGACTTTC. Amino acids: CASSQETGIIGANVLTF.

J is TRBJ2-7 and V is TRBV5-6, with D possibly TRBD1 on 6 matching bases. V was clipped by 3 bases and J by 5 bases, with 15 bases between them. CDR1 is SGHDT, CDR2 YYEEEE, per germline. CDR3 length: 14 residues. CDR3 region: CASSSLDRLDEQYF. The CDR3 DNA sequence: TGTGCCAGCAGCTCGCTAGACAGGTTGGACGAGCAGTACTTC.

In DNA, the CDR3 is TGTGCCAGCAGACCCCGGGACAGAAATCAGCCCCAGCATTTT. It specifies CASRPRDRNQPQHF. The chain carries TRBV6-5 and TRBJ1-5; 7 bases match TRBD1. Looked up from germline, CDR1 is MNHEY and CDR2 is SVGAGI. The V and J ends lost 6 bases and 4 bases, in that order; junction bases with no gene match: 6. The CDR3 extends over 14 amino acids.

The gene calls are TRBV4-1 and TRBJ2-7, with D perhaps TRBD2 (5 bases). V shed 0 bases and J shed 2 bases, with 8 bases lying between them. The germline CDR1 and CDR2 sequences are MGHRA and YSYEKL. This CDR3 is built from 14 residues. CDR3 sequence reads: CASSQDPGTYEQYF. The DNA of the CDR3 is TGCGCCAGCAGCCAAGATCCGGGGACCTACGAGCAGTACTTC.

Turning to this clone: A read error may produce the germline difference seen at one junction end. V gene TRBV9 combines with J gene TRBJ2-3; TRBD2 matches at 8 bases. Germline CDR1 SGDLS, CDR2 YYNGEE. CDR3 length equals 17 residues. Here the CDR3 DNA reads TGTGCCAGCGGCGTAACTGGCGGGGGGTTGGATACAGATACGCAGTATTTT. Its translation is CASGVTGGGLDTDTQYF.

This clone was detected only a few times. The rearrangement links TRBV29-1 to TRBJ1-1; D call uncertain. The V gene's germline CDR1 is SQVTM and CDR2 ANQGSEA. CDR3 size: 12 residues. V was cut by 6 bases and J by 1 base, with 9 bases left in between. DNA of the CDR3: TGCAGCGTGACCGCGGGGAACACTGAAGCTTTCTTT. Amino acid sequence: CSVTAGNTEAFF. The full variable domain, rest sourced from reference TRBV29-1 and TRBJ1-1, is SAVISQKPSRDICQRGTSLTIQCQVDSQVTMMFWYRQQPGQSLTLIATANQGSEATYESGFVIDKFPISRPNLTFSTLTVSNMSPEDSSIYLCSVTAGNTEAFFGQGTRLTVV.

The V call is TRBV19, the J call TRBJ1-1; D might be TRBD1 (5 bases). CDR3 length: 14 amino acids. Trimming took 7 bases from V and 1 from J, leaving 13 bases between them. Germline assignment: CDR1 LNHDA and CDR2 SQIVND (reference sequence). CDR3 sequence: CASTWGTSNTEAFF. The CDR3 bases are TGTGCCAGTACGTGGGGCACTTCGAACACTGAAGCTTTCTTT.

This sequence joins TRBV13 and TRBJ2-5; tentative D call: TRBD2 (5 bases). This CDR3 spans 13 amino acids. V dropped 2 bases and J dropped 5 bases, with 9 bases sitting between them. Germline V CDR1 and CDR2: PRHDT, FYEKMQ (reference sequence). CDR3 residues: CASSLRGGETQYF. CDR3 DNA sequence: TGTGCCAGCAGCTTACGGGGTGGGGAGACCCAGTACTTC.

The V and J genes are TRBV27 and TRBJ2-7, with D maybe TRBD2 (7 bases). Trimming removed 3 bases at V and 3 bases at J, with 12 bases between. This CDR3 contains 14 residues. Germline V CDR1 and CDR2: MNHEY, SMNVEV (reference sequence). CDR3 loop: CASSLAGANYEQYF. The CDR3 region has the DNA TGTGCCAGCAGTTTGGCGGGGGCGAACTACGAGCAGTACTTC.

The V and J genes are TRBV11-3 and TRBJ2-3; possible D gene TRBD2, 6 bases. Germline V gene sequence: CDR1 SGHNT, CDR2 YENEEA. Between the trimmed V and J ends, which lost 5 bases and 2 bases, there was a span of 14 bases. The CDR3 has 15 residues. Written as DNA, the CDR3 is TGTGCCAGCAGCCGGCGGGGAGGCCACACAGATACGCAGTATTTT. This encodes CASSRRGGHTDTQYF.

The CDR3 coding sequence is TGCGCCAGCAGCCAAGCCGCACTGATGACAGGGACTAATGAAAAACTGTTTTTT. Amino acid sequence: CASSQAALMTGTNEKLFF. V usage is TRBV4-3 and J usage is TRBJ1-4, with 7 bases lining up with TRBD1. The CDR3 covers 18 residues. CDR1 LGHNA and CDR2 YSLEER come from the germline V gene. J lost 2 bases, V lost 1 base, and 10 bases had no gene match.

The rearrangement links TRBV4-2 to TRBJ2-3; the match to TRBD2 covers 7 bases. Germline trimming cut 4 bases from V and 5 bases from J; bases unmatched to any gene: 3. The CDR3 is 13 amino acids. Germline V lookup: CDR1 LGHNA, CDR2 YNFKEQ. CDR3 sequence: CASSRLAKDTQYF. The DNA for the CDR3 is TGTGCCAGCAGCCGACTAGCTAAAGATACGCAGTATTTT.

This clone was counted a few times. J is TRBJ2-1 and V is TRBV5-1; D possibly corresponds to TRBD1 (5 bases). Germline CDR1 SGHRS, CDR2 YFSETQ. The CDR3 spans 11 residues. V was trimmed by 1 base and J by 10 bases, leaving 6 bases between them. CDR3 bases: TGCGCCAGCAGCTTGTGGGGCGAGCAGTTCTTC. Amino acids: CASSLWGEQFF.

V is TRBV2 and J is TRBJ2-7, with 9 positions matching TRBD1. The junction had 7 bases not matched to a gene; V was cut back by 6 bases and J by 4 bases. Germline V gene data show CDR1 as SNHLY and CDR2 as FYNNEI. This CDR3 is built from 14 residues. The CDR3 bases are TGTGCCAGCAGGAAAACAGGGGGCGCATACGAGCAGTACTTC. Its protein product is CASRKTGGAYEQYF.

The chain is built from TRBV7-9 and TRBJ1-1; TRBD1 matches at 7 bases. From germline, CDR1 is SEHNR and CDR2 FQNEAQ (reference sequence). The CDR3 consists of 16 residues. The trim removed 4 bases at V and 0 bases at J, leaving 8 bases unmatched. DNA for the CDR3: TGTGCCAGCAGCTCTACAGGACAGGTGGTGAACACTGAAGCTTTCTTT. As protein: CASSSTGQVVNTEAFF. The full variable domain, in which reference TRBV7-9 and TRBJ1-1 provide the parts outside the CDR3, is DTGVSQNPRHKITKRGQNVTFRCDPISEHNRLYWYRQTLGQGPEFLTYFQNEAQLEKSRLLSDRFSAERPKGSFSTLEIQRTEQGDSAMYLCASSSTGQVVNTEAFFGQGTRLTVV.

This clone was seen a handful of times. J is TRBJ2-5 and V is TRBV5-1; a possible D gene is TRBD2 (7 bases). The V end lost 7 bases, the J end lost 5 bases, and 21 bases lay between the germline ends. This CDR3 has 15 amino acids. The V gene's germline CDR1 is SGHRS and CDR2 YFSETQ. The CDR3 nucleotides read TGCGCCAGCCGCGAAACTGTTACGGGGGGCGAGACCCAGTACTTC. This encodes CASRETVTGGETQYF.

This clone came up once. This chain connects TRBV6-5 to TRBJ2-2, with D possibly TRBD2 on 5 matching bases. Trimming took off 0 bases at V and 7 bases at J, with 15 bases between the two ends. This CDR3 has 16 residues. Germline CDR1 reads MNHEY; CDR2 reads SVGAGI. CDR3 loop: CASSYSIGGGGGELFF. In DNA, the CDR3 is TGTGCCAGCAGTTACTCGATTGGAGGAGGTGGCGGGGAGCTGTTTTTT.

The CDR3 region has the DNA TGTGCCAGCAGCTTAAGGCAGGGGGCCTACAATGAGCAGTTCTTC. The encoded protein is CASSLRQGAYNEQFF. The rearrangement links TRBV13 to TRBJ2-1; 7 bases map to TRBD1. J gave up 2 bases and V 2 bases, and 3 bases lay outside the gene matches. This CDR3 contains 15 residues. Germline CDR1 reads PRHDT; CDR2 reads FYEKMQ (reference sequence).

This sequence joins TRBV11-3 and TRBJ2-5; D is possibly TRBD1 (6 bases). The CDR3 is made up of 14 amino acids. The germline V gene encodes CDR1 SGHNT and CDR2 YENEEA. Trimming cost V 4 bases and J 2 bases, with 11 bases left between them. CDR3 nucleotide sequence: TGTGCCAGCAGCTCACGAACAGGGCAAGAGACCCAGTACTTC. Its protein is CASSSRTGQETQYF.

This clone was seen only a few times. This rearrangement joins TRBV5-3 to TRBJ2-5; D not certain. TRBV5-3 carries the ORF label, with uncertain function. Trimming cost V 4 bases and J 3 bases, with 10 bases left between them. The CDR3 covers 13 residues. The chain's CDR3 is CARSNSRKETQYF. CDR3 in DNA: TGTGCCAGAAGCAACAGCCGAAAAGAGACCCAGTACTTC.